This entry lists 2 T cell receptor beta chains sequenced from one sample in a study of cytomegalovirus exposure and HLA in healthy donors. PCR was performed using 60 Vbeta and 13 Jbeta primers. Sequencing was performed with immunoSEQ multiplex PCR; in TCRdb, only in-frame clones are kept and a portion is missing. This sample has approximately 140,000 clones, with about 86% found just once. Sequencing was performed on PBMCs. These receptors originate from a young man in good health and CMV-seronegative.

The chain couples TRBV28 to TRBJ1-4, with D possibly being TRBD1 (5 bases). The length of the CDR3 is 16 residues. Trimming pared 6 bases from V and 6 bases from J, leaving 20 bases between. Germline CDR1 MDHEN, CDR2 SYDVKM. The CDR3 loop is CASRSTHRLADEKLFF. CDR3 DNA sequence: TGTGCCAGCAGGTCAACTCACAGGCTCGCGGATGAAAAACTGTTTTTT. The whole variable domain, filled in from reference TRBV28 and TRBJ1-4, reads DVKVTQSSRYLVKRTGEKVFLECVQDMDHENMFWYRQDPGLGLRLIYFSYDVKMKEKGDIPEGYSVSREKKERFSLILESASTNQTSMYLCASRSTHRLADEKLFFGSGTQLSVL.

CDR3 in amino acids: CASTSTGVGYTF. For the CDR3, the DNA is TGTGCCAGCACCTCGACAGGGGTTGGCTACACCTTC. V and J are TRBV25-1 and TRBJ1-2; 8 bases fit TRBD1. There are 12 residues in the CDR3. V gave up 7 bases and J gave up 7 bases; unmatched junction bases: 5. CDR1 is MGHDK, CDR2 SYGVNS, per germline.